This record concerns one T cell receptor (beta chain) sequence. This specimen comes from a study of early T cells in non-severe SARS-CoV-2 infection. Study-level background: Bulk RNA isolated from unsorted whole blood underwent sequencing; chains were not paired.

Molecules of cDNA were individually given unique molecular identifiers that were attached to them. Using its own MiXCR run on the 5' RACE reads, TCRdb lists one record per CDR3 protein. The sample contains about 64,000 distinct CDR3 sequences, roughly an eighth of which appear only once. Germline values: CDR1 WNHNN, CDR2 SYGVQD (reference sequence). With 8 bases clipped from V and 9 bases from J, the junction kept 7 bases outside the gene matches. The CDR3 runs 12 residues. The sequences come from whole blood, collected at baseline. The TCR sequence derives from an adult who was a healthcare worker with PCR-confirmed SARS-CoV-2 infection or an uninfected control (not recorded which). The chain joins TRBV10-1 to TRBJ1-2; TRBD1 agrees at 9 bases. CDR3 sequence: CASSRDRVSYTF. As DNA, the CDR3 is TGCGCCAGCTCTCGGGACAGGGTGAGCTACACCTTC.